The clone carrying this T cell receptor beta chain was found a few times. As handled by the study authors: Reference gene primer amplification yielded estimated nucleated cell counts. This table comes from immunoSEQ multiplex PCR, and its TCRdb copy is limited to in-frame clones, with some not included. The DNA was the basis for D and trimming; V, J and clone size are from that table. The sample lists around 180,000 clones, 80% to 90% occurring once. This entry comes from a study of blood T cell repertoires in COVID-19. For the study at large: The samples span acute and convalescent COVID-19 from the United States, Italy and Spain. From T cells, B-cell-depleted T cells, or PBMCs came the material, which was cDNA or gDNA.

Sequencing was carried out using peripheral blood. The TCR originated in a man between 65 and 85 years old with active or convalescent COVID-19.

CDR3 bases: TGTGCCAGCAGTGGACAGCAGAACACTGAAGCTTTCTTT. Residues: CASSGQQNTEAFF. This chain uses TRBV2 with TRBJ1-1; D may be TRBD1 (5 bases). CDR3 length equals 13 residues. The germline V and J ends were trimmed by 4 bases and 1 base, with 7 bases remaining between them. Germline V gene data show CDR1 as SNHLY and CDR2 as FYNNEI.